A single sample is the source of the 21 T cell receptor beta chains below, sequenced in a study of tumor-infiltrating lymphocytes in localized non-small cell lung cancer. This table comes from immunoSEQ multiplex PCR, and its TCRdb copy is limited to in-frame clones, with some not included. This table has about 16,000 clones, 70% to 85% appearing once. Sequencing was done on a sample of lung tumor tissue. These receptors were taken from a human donor with non-small cell lung cancer.

The V call is TRBV30, the J call TRBJ1-5, with D maybe TRBD1 (5 bases). The CDR3 covers 13 residues. V was shortened by 0 bases and J by 7 bases, with 10 bases between the two germline ends. Germline V CDR1 and CDR2: GTSNPN, SVGIG (reference sequence). CDR3 sequence (DNA): TGTGCCTGGAGTGTAGAGGGGCGGCAGCCCCAGCATTTT. It is translated as CAWSVEGRQPQHF.

The rearrangement uses TRBV9 and TRBJ2-5; TRBD2 matches at 12 bases. CDR1 SGDLS and CDR2 YYNGEE come from the germline V gene. The CDR3 sequence is 18 residues long. J gave up 4 bases and V 3 bases, and 13 bases lay outside the gene matches. The DNA of the CDR3 is TGTGCCAGCAGCGCCGGGACTAGCGGGCAATTGCGGCCAGAGACCCAGTACTTC. As protein: CASSAGTSGQLRPETQYF.

The chain links TRBV6-1 to TRBJ1-4; TRBD1 matches at 7 bases. This CDR3 spans 14 amino acids. Per germline, CDR1 MNHNS and CDR2 SASEGT. With 5 bases clipped from V and 4 bases from J, the junction kept 4 bases outside the gene matches. The CDR3 DNA follows: TGTGCCAGCAGTTCAGGGGGAAGTAATGAAAAACTGTTTTTT. Translated: CASSSGGSNEKLFF.

The J gene is TRBJ1-3, the V gene TRBV7-2, with unresolved D. This CDR3 is 12 amino acids long. Looked up from germline, CDR1 is SGHTA and CDR2 is FQGNSA. V lost 5 bases and J 9 bases, leaving 11 bases between the germline ends. The CDR3 here is CASSVQGSTIYF. The CDR3, as DNA: TGTGCCAGCAGCGTCCAAGGGAGCACCATATATTTT.

This clone was seen a handful of times. V and J are TRBV5-4 and TRBJ2-1; no definite D call. The CDR3 runs to 15 residues. From germline, CDR1 is SGHNT and CDR2 YYREEE (reference sequence). Trimming took 0 bases from V and 0 from J, leaving 7 bases between them. The CDR3 sequence: CASSLEPSSYNEQFF. The DNA of the CDR3 is TGTGCCAGCAGCTTGGAACCGAGCTCCTACAATGAGCAGTTCTTC.

This clone showed up just a few times. The chain uses TRBV4-1 and TRBJ1-2; D is uncertain. Germline V lookup: CDR1 MGHRA, CDR2 YSYEKL. Trimming cost V 2 bases and J 7 bases, with 8 bases left between them. This CDR3 is built from 12 residues. The CDR3: CASSQTSTGYTF. DNA of the CDR3: TGCGCCAGCAGCCAAACCAGCACTGGCTACACCTTC.

This rearrangement joins TRBV27 to TRBJ2-7; 14 nucleotides agree with TRBD2. The CDR3 is made up of 18 amino acids. The junction had 10 bases not matched to a gene; V was cut back by 6 bases and J by 0 bases. Looked up from germline, CDR1 is MNHEY and CDR2 is SMNVEV (reference sequence). As DNA, the CDR3 is TGTGCCAGCAGGCTGACTAGCGGGAGGGGCTATAGCTCCTACGAGCAGTACTTC. This encodes CASRLTSGRGYSSYEQYF.

V gene TRBV2 combines with J gene TRBJ2-1; no clear D. Trimming took off 3 bases at V and 7 bases at J, with 13 bases between the two ends. Germline V gene lookup returns CDR1 SNHLY and CDR2 FYNNEI. The CDR3 runs 14 residues. The chain's CDR3 is CASSEEYPKNEQFF. CDR3 nucleotide sequence: TGTGCCAGCAGTGAGGAGTACCCGAAAAATGAGCAGTTCTTC.

V gene TRBV19 combines with J gene TRBJ1-5; 9 positions agree with TRBD1. The CDR3 loop spans 14 amino acids. Trimming removed 5 bases from V and 6 bases from J; junction bases left unmatched: 5. CDR1 is LNHDA, CDR2 SQIVND, per germline (reference sequence). The CDR3 region has the DNA TGTGCCAGTAGTTTTACAGGGGGCACTCAGCCCCAGCATTTT. It specifies CASSFTGGTQPQHF.

The rearrangement uses TRBV7-9 and TRBJ2-5; D is possibly TRBD1 (6 bases). Germline V CDR1 and CDR2: SEHNR, FQNEAQ (reference sequence). CDR3 length equals 15 residues. Trimming took off 1 base at V and 4 bases at J, with 13 bases between the two ends. This CDR3 is CASSLGGDRSETQYF. In DNA form, the CDR3 reads TGTGCCAGCAGCTTAGGGGGCGACAGGTCAGAGACCCAGTACTTC.

V usage is TRBV7-2 and J usage is TRBJ2-7; TRBD1 matches 10 bases. Germline CDR1 and CDR2: SGHTA and FQGNSA. V was pared by 4 bases and J by 12 bases, with 9 bases of the junction left unmatched. This CDR3 is 13 amino acids long. CDR3 DNA: TGTGCCAGCAGCTCCACCGGGACAGGGGAGGTGTACTTC. Its protein product is CASSSTGTGEVYF.

The V and J genes are TRBV7-6 and TRBJ1-1; 10 bases line up with TRBD1. Germline V gene sequence: CDR1 SGHVS, CDR2 FNYEAQ. This CDR3 is built from 17 residues. V dropped 10 bases and J dropped 3; count of bases not matched to a gene: 17. CDR3 in amino acids: CAITAGTGAFLDTEAFF. CDR3 nucleotide sequence: TGTGCCATCACTGCTGGGACAGGGGCTTTTTTAGACACTGAAGCTTTCTTT.

The chain links TRBV4-2 to TRBJ2-3; D is unresolved. V lost 0 bases and J 2 bases, leaving 12 bases between the germline ends. Germline assignment: CDR1 LGHNA and CDR2 YNFKEQ. CDR3 size: 16 residues. In DNA, the CDR3 is TGTGCCAGCAGCCAAGATTCATCTAGTATCACAGATACGCAGTATTTT. This translates into CASSQDSSSITDTQYF.

V gene TRBV7-9 combines with J gene TRBJ1-3; D may be TRBD1 (5 bases). Trimming removed 7 bases from V and 0 bases from J, with 10 bases in between. The CDR3 sequence is 14 residues long. Germline CDR1 is SEHNR and CDR2 is FQNEAQ (reference sequence). The CDR3 DNA reads as TGTGCCAGCAACACTGACAGCTCTGGAAACACCATATATTTT. This codes for CASNTDSSGNTIYF.

This chain uses TRBV18 with TRBJ2-2, with D perhaps TRBD2 (5 bases). The CDR3 has 15 amino acids. CDR1 and CDR2 (germline): KGHSH, LQKENI. Deletions cut 2 bases from V and 7 bases from J, with 14 bases between. The CDR3 nucleotides are TGTGCCAGCTCACCAATGAGGGTTCTGGTCGGGGAGCTGTTTTTT. This translates into CASSPMRVLVGELFF.

The rearrangement uses TRBV5-4 and TRBJ1-1; possibly TRBD1 for D (6 bases). CDR3 size: 14 residues. Trimming left V 1 base short and J 3 bases short, with 10 bases between. The germline CDR1 and CDR2 sequences are SGHNT and YYREEE (reference sequence). CDR3 protein: CASSLRQAYTEAFF. DNA of the CDR3: TGTGCCAGCAGCTTGCGACAGGCATACACTGAAGCTTTCTTT.

For this clone: One end of the junction does not line up with germline, which may come from a read error. The rearrangement joins TRBV7-9 to TRBJ2-1; 7 nucleotides match TRBD2. Germline V gene lookup returns CDR1 SEHNR and CDR2 FQNEAQ (reference sequence). The CDR3 is 14 residues long. CDR3 protein: CASSLAVAYNEQFF. Written as DNA, the CDR3 is TGTGCCAGCAGCCTAGCGGTTGCCTACAATGAGCAGTTCTTC.

This chain joins TRBV2 and TRBJ1-1; 7 nucleotides line up with TRBD1. The CDR3 spans 14 residues. The germline V gene encodes CDR1 SNHLY and CDR2 FYNNEI. V was clipped by 6 bases and J by 5 bases; unmatched bases: 9. The CDR3: CASSLDRDFTEAFF. For the CDR3, the DNA is TGTGCCAGCAGCTTAGACAGGGATTTTACTGAAGCTTTCTTT. Looking up the rest from reference TRBV2 and TRBJ1-1 gives the full variable domain: EPEVTQTPSHQVTQMGQEVILRCVPISNHLYFYWYRQILGQKVEFLVSFYNNEISEKSEIFDDQFSVERPDGSNFTLKIRSTKLEDSAMYFCASSLDRDFTEAFFGQGTRLTVV.

V is TRBV9 and J is TRBJ1-4; 12 nucleotides align to TRBD1. V was pared by 2 bases and J by 7 bases, with 9 bases of the junction left unmatched. Germline CDR1 and CDR2: SGDLS and YYNGEE. CDR3 size: 17 residues. CDR3 sequence (DNA): TGTGCCAGCAGCGTCGCCGGGACAGGGGGCGCGGGTGAAAAACTGTTTTTT. It encodes CASSVAGTGGAGEKLFF.

The rearrangement joins TRBV15 to TRBJ2-7; D call uncertain. The germline V gene encodes CDR1 LNHNV and CDR2 YYDKDF (reference sequence). The germline V and J ends were trimmed by 2 bases and 6 bases, with 8 bases remaining between them. This CDR3 comprises 12 residues. The CDR3 DNA sequence: TGTGCCACCAGCAGACCGCGGACCGAGCAGTACTTC. Its translation is CATSRPRTEQYF.

The CDR3 reads CASFADYGYTF. DNA of the CDR3: TGTGCCAGCTTTGCGGACTATGGCTACACCTTC. V and J are TRBV6-6 and TRBJ1-2; D is unresolved. The CDR3 runs 11 residues. Per germline, CDR1 MNHNY and CDR2 SVGAGI (reference sequence). Trimming stripped 8 bases from V and 3 bases from J, with 7 bases between.